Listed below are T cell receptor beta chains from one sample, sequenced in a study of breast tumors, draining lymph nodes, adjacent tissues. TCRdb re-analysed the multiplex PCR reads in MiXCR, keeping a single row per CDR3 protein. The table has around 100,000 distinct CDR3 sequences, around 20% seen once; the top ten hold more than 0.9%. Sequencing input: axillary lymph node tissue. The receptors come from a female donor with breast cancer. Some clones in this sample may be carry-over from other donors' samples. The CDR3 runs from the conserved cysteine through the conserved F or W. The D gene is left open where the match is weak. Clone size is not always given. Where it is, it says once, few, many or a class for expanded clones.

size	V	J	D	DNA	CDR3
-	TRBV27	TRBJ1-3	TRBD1	TGTGCCAGCAGTTTAAGGGGACAGGGGGCTGCTGGAAACGCCATATATTTT	CASSLRGQGAAGNAIYF
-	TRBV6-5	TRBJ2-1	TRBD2	TGTGCCAGCAGTTACTCGAGGAGCGGGAGCTGCAATGAGCAGTTCTTC	CASSYSRSGSCNEQFF
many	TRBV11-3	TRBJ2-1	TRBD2	TGTGCCAGCAGCCCCAGCGGGGGGACTTACAATGAGCAGTTCTTC	CASSPSGGTYNEQFF
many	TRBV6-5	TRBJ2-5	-	TGTGCCAGCAGTAACAGGGAAAGAAGGGTAGAGACCCAGTACTTC	CASSNRERRVETQYF
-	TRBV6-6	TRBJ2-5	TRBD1	TGTGCCATCAGGGGGACCCAAGAGACCCAGTACTTC	CAIRGTQETQYF
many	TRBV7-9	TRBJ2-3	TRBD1	TGTGCCAGCAGCCCCGGGACAGGGGTCCCAGATACGCAGTATTTT	CASSPGTGVPDTQYF
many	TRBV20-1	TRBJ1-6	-	TGCAGTGCTAGGGGACGAGCACCCCTCCACTTT	CSARGRAPLHF
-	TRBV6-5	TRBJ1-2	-	TGTGCCAGCAGTTACTCCCAGACTTATGGCTACACCTTC	CASSYSQTYGYTF
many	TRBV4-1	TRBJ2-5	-	TGCGCCAGCAGCCAAGATGGCAGTCAAGAGACCCAGTACTTC	CASSQDGSQETQYF
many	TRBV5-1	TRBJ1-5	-	TGCGCCAGCCCCCACGGGACTTCGGATCAGCCCCAGCATTTT	CASPHGTSDQPQHF
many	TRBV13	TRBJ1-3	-	TGTGCCAGCAGCTTAATATCGGGGGTCCCTGGAAACACCATATATTTT	CASSLISGVPGNTIYF
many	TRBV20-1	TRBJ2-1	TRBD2	TGCAGTGCCCGGACTAGCGGGGGGGCTGAGCAGTTCTTC	CSARTSGGAEQFF
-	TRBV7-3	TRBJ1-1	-	TGTGCCAGCAGCTTAACGAGGCCACCGAACACTGAAGCTTTCTTT	CASSLTRPPNTEAFF
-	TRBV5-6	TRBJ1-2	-	-	CASSFGQGNIYGHTF
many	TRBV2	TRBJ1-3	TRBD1	TGTGCCAGCAAGGACAGGGTTCGGAACACCATATATTTT	CASKDRVRNTIYF
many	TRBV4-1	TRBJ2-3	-	TGCGCCAGCAGCCACCCGAGGCTTACCGGCACAGATACGCAGTATTTT	CASSHPRLTGTDTQYF
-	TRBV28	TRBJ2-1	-	TGTGCCAGTGGCGGGGTAAACTACAATGAGCAGTTCTTC	CASGGVNYNEQFF
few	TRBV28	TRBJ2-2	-	TGTGCCACTCCCGGGACGAACACCGGGGAGCTGTTTTTT	CATPGTNTGELFF
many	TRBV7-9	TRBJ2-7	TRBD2	TGTGCCAGCAGACAGACTAGCGGGATTGCCTACGAGCAGTACTTC	CASRQTSGIAYEQYF
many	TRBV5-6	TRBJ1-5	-	TGTGCCAGCAGCTTCGAAAATCAGCCCCAGCATTTT	CASSFENQPQHF
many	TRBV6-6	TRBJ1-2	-	TGTGCCAGCAAGGATTCGGACCGAGGGGACTATGGCTACACCTTC	CASKDSDRGDYGYTF
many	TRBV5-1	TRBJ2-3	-	TGCGCCAGCAGCCCCCCTACAGATACGCAGTATTTT	CASSPPTDTQYF
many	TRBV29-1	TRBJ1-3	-	TGCAGCGTTGAAGAGTACGACAGGCGATTCTCTGGAAACACCATATATTTT	CSVEEYDRRFSGNTIYF
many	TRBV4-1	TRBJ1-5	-	TGCGCCAGCAGCCAAGATCAGGCGGTTCGAGCCCAGCATTTT	CASSQDQAVRAQHF
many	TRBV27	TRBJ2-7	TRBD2	TGTGCCAGCAGGAACCTAGCGGGAGGGTCCTACGAGCAGTACTTC	CASRNLAGGSYEQYF
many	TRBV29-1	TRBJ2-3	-	TGCAGCGTTGGGGCGGAAGATACGCAGTATTTT	CSVGAEDTQYF
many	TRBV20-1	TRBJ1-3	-	TGCAGTGCTAGAGATGCCGAAGGAAGCCTCTCTGGAAACACCATATATTTT	CSARDAEGSLSGNTIYF
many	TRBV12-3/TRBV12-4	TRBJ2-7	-	TGTGCCAGCAGTCCTCTCCGGAGCCGAGACGAGCAGTACTTC	CASSPLRSRDEQYF
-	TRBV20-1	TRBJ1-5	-	TGCAGTGCTAGTTCCGGGACGGCGAATCAGCCCCAGCATTTT	CSASSGTANQPQHF
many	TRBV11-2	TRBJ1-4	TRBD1	TGTGCCAGCAGGCCGGGACAGATATCAACTAATGAAAAACTGTTTTTT	CASRPGQISTNEKLFF
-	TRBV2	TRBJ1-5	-	TGTGCCAGCAGATTCTCCGGGACACCCAATCAGCCCCAGCATTTT	CASRFSGTPNQPQHF
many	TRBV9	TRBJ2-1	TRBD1	TGTGCCAGCAGCAAGGGACAGGGGACGAGTGAGCAGTTCTTC	CASSKGQGTSEQFF
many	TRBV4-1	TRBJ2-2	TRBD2	TGCGCCAGCAGCCAAGACCCAGGGAGGGTCGGGGAGCTGTTTTTT	CASSQDPGRVGELFF
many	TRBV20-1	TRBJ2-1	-	TGCAGTGCTAGAGATCCCCCTGAGCAGTTCTTC	CSARDPPEQFF
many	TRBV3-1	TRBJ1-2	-	TGTGCCAGCAGCCAAGATGCGAGTGGCTACACCTTC	CASSQDASGYTF
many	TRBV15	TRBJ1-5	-	TGTGCCACCAGCAGAGATATATGGGGGAATAGCAATCAGCCCCAGCATTTT	CATSRDIWGNSNQPQHF
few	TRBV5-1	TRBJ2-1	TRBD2	TGCGCCAGCAGCGACCCCGGGACTAGGATTAATGAGCAGTTCTTC	CASSDPGTRINEQFF
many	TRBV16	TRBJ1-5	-	TGTGCCAGCAGCCAATCGAGGCAGGATCAGCCCCAGCATTTT	CASSQSRQDQPQHF
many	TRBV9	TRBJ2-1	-	TGTGCCAGCAGCGTAGAAGGGGTTCGGAAGCAGTTCTTC	CASSVEGVRKQFF
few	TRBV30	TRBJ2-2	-	TGTGCCTGGAGTGTACGGGTACTCGGGGAGCTGTTTTTT	CAWSVRVLGELFF
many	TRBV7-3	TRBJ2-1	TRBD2	TGTGCCAGCAGCTTTCTAGCGGGGGGGCTCAATGAGCAGTTCTTC	CASSFLAGGLNEQFF
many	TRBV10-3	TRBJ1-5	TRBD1	TGTGCCATCAGTGAGCCACCGAGACAGGGGGGCGAGCAGCCCCAGCATTTT	CAISEPPRQGGEQPQHF
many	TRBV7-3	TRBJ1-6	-	TGTGCCAGCAGCATTACAGGGTCTCTGCGTTCACCCCTCCACTTT	CASSITGSLRSPLHF
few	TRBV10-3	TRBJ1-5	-	TGTGCCATCAGTCGGACAGTGGGACAGCCCCAGCATTTT	CAISRTVGQPQHF
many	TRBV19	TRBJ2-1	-	TGTGCCAGTAGTATACGATCGACAGGCCCTAGCTCCTACAATGAGCAGTTCTTC	CASSIRSTGPSSYNEQFF
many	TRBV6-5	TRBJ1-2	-	TGTGCCAGCAGTTACAGTGGGGGGTATGGCTACACCTTC	CASSYSGGYGYTF
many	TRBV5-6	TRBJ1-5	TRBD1	TGTGCCAGCAGCTTATGGGACAGGGATAATCAGCCCCAGCATTTT	CASSLWDRDNQPQHF
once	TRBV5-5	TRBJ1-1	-	TGTGCCAGCAGCTTACAGTGGGTGAACACTGAAGCTTTCTTT	CASSLQWVNTEAFF
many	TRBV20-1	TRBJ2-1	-	TGCAGTGCTAGAGATCGGCAGGGCCTTATCTACAATGAGCAGTTCTTC	CSARDRQGLIYNEQFF
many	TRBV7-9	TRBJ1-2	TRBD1	TGTGCCAGCAGCACCGGGACAGGGGGCAGGAACTATGGCTACACCTTC	CASSTGTGGRNYGYTF
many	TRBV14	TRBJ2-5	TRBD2	TGTGCCAGCAGCCCGGGACTAGCGGGGGGGCCGGTAGAGACCCAGTACTTC	CASSPGLAGGPVETQYF
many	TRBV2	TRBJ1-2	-	TGTGCCAGCAGTGAACTCGGGGGTGAGGGTGGCTACACCTTC	CASSELGGEGGYTF
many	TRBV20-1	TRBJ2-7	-	TGCAGTGCCCTGGACCCGCCAGAGCAGTACTTC	CSALDPPEQYF
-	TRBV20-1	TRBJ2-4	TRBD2	TGCAGTGCTACCGCGTGGGGGGGTTCCAAAAACATTCAGTACTTC	CSATAWGGSKNIQYF